This T cell receptor (beta chain) is drawn from a study of OX40 agonist ivuxolimab in advanced cancers. Data came from immunoSEQ multiplex PCR; TCRdb stores just in-frame clones and leaves some out. This table has 81,000 or so clones, under 95% appearing once. This specimen consisted of CD4+ or CD8+ T cells sorted from blood, obtained in a trial of the OX40 agonist ivuxolimab. This TCR was recovered from an adult with an advanced solid tumor such as melanoma, head and neck, liver or kidney cancer.

CDR3: CASSFAEEQFF. CDR3 in DNA: TGTGCCAGCAGCTTTGCGGAGGAGCAGTTCTTC. The gene calls are TRBV5-6 and TRBJ2-1; D ambiguous. The CDR3 loop spans 11 amino acids. Germline assignment: CDR1 SGHDT and CDR2 YYEEEE. Trimming removed 2 bases at V and 10 bases at J, with 7 bases between.